The 29 T cell receptor beta chains in this list originate from one sample, sequenced in a study of tissue T cells after allogeneic stem cell transplantation. Some clones are missing from TCRdb's copy, which holds only in-frame ones; the method was immunoSEQ multiplex PCR. Of some 5,000 clones listed, around 50% are singletons. Time point of the sample: mouse harvest day 7 after allogeneic transplant. Each mouse received 10^7 T-cell-depleted marrow cells plus 10^6 splenic CD5+ T cells by tail vein. The sequencing input was gut tissue. These receptors came from a female BALB/c mouse given C57BL/6 T cells with graft-versus-host disease after an allogeneic hematopoietic cell transplant.

Details on this clone: Gene names follow the mouse nomenclature. The read terminates 1 residue ahead of where the CDR3 ends, so the germline J gene completes it. This chain uses TRBV1 with TRBJ2-7; 9 nucleotides match TRBD1. This CDR3 is built from 14 residues. Germline loops: CDR1 NSQYPW, CDR2 LRSPGD (reference sequence). V lost 1 base to trimming and J lost 5 bases; unmatched junction nucleotides: 3. The chain's CDR3 is CTCSAGGQGHEQYF. The part of the CDR3 DNA that was read is TGCACCTGCAGTGCAGGGGGACAGGGCCATGAACAGTAC. The full variable domain, with the rest looked up from reference TRBV1 and TRBJ2-7, is VTLLEQNPRWRLVPRGQAVNLRCILKNSQYPWMSWYQQDLQKQLQWLFTLRSPGDKEVKSLPGADYLATRVTDTELRLQVANMSQGRTLYCTCSAGGQGHEQYFGPGTRLTVL.

This clone was detected a few times. Gene names denote mouse genes. The read halts 1 residue ahead of the CDR3 end, with the missing end drawn from the germline J gene. This same CDR3 is encoded by further DNA sequences in the sample. This chain uses TRBV3 with TRBJ2-7; TRBD2 might be the D (6 bases). The CDR3 extends over 12 amino acids. V lost 5 bases and J lost 4, with 9 bases in between. Germline CDR1 SNHLY, CDR2 FYNGKV (reference sequence). The covered CDR3 bases are TGTGCCAGCAGCCCCGGGGGGTATGAACAGTAC. Translated: CASSPGGYEQY. The whole CDR3 protein reads CASSPGGYEQYF.

About this clone itself: Mouse germline and gene names are used. The read falls 1 residue short of the CDR3 end, and the missing part is taken from the germline J gene. The rearrangement joins TRBV29 to TRBJ1-6; D remains ambiguous. TRBJ1-6 is noted as an ORF with a role that remains uncertain. The germline V gene has CDR1 MSHET and CDR2 SYDVDS. The CDR3 has 13 residues. V lost 5 bases and J 5 bases, leaving 7 bases between the germline ends. The CDR3 spells CASSTTHNSPLYF. The sequenced part of the CDR3 DNA is TGTGCTAGCAGTACCACACATAATTCGCCCCTCTAC.

Comments on this clone: The gene names given are mouse names. From the germline J gene comes the end of the CDR3, since the read stops 1 residue before it. The chain employs TRBV12-1 and TRBJ2-7; TRBD2 is a possible D gene (6 bases). The CDR3 covers 11 residues. Germline CDR1 SGHSN, CDR2 HYEKVE. Trimming took 3 bases from V and 4 from J, leaving 6 bases between them. CDR3: CASSTGYEQYF. The sequenced part of the CDR3 DNA is TGTGCCAGCTCTACTGGGTATGAACAGTAC.

A word on this clone: The gene symbols are mouse symbols. The CDR3 is cut off 1 residue early in the read; its end comes from the germline J gene. This rearrangement joins TRBV3 to TRBJ1-3; no clear D. V lost 1 base, J lost 9 bases, and 4 bases lay in between. CDR3 length: 11 amino acids. Per germline, CDR1 SNHLY and CDR2 FYNGKV (reference sequence). The covered CDR3 bases are TGTGCCAGCAGCTTAGGGGGTACGCTCTAT. It yields the protein CASSLGGTLY. The whole CDR3 is CASSLGGTLYF. The full variable domain, in which reference TRBV3 and TRBJ1-3 provide the parts outside the CDR3, is GPKVLQIPSHQIIDMGQMVTLNCDPVSNHLYFYWYKQILGQQMEFLVNFYNGKVMEKSKLFKDQFSVERPDGSYFTLKIQPTALEDSAVYFCASSLGGTLYFGEGSRLIVV.

This clone has just a few counts. Germline and genes: mouse. The sequence runs out 1 residue before the end of the CDR3; the remainder is reconstructed from the germline J gene. The V call is TRBV26, the J call TRBJ2-7, with D unclear. CDR1 and CDR2 from the germline V gene are KGHPV and FQNQEV (reference sequence). CDR3 length equals 11 residues. V was cut by 5 bases and J by 5 bases, with 7 bases left in between. The CDR3 sequence is CASSLQNEQYF. The CDR3 bases that were read are TGTGCCAGCAGTTTACAAAATGAACAGTAC.

This clone has a handful of counts. Gene and germline names: mouse. The read terminates 1 residue ahead of where the CDR3 ends, so the germline J gene completes it. The chain recombines TRBV13-2 with TRBJ2-7; TRBD2 aligns across 12 bases. Germline values: CDR1 NNHNN, CDR2 SYGAGS (reference sequence). J gave up 6 bases and V 5 bases, and 3 bases lay outside the gene matches. CDR3 length equals 13 residues. Incomplete CDR3 DNA: TGTGCCAGCGGACGACTGGGGGGGCGTGAACAGTAC. It codes for CASGRLGGREQY. Given in full, the CDR3 is CASGRLGGREQYF.

In this sample, this clone turned up a few times. Gene names and germline match the mouse. The read gets to within 1 residue of the CDR3 end, and the germline J gene fills in the rest. The V gene is TRBV12-2, the J gene TRBJ1-1; D is perhaps TRBD1 (5 bases). CDR1 and CDR2 from the germline V gene are SGHLS and HYDKME. CDR3 length: 13 residues. Trimming pared 0 bases from V and 1 base from J, leaving 5 bases between. CDR3 sequence reads: CASSLGGNTEVFF. The sequenced part of the CDR3 DNA is TGTGCCAGCTCTCTCGGGGGGAACACAGAAGTCTTC.

A word on this clone: Here the gene names and germline are mouse. The missing CDR3 end, 1 residue past where the read stops, is filled in from the germline J gene. The chain employs TRBV15 and TRBJ2-4, with 7 nucleotides matching TRBD2. CDR3 size: 15 residues. Germline trimming cut 6 bases from V and 2 bases from J; bases unmatched to any gene: 8. CDR1 and CDR2 (germline): SGHND, FRSKSL. The DNA read from the CDR3 is TGTGCCAGCAGCTCAACTGGGGTGGATCAAAACACCTTGTAC. It yields the protein CASSSTGVDQNTLY. The whole CDR3 sequence reads CASSSTGVDQNTLYF.

This clone is termed medium-sized. These gene names are mouse names. The read gets to within 1 residue of the CDR3 end, and the germline J gene fills in the rest. V usage is TRBV3 and J usage is TRBJ1-5, with 8 bases identical to TRBD1. The CDR3 has 15 residues. The germline V gene has CDR1 SNHLY and CDR2 FYNGKV (reference sequence). V shed 5 bases and J 0 bases; nucleotides not matched to a gene: 3. CDR3 residues: CASSPRGPNNQAPLF. CDR3 DNA, as far as it was read: TGTGCCAGCAGCCCCAGGGGGCCTAACAACCAGGCTCCGCTT. The entire variable domain, with the rest obtained from reference TRBV3 and TRBJ1-5, is as follows: GPKVLQIPSHQIIDMGQMVTLNCDPVSNHLYFYWYKQILGQQMEFLVNFYNGKVMEKSKLFKDQFSVERPDGSYFTLKIQPTALEDSAVYFCASSPRGPNNQAPLFGEGTRLSVL.

With regard to this clone: Germline and genes here are mouse. Read coverage stops 1 residue before the CDR3 terminus; the germline J gene supplies the remainder. The chain links TRBV23 to TRBJ2-5; TRBD2, the table's D call, was not compared with the DNA. The CDR3 consists of 15 residues. Germline loops: CDR1 KGHTA, CDR2 FQNQQP. CDR3 DNA, as far as it was read: TGCTCCAGCAGTCCCCGACTGGCTGGCCAAGACACCCAGTAC. Residues: CSSSPRLAGQDTQY. The full CDR3 protein is CSSSPRLAGQDTQYF.

With respect to this clone: Mouse gene names apply. The read stops 1 residue short of the end of the CDR3; the missing end is completed from the germline J gene. The chain joins TRBV12-2 to TRBJ1-1, with D hard to call. With 0 bases removed from V and 1 base from J, the gap between germline ends came to 5 bases. The germline CDR1 and CDR2 sequences are SGHLS and HYDKME. CDR3 length: 13 residues. The CDR3 DNA, read in part, is TGTGCCAGCTCTCTCGACCAAAACACAGAAGTCTTC. This sequence encodes CASSLDQNTEVF. The complete CDR3 reads CASSLDQNTEVFF. The full variable domain, with the rest looked up from reference TRBV12-2 and TRBJ1-1, is NSGVVQSPRYIIKGKGERSILKCIPISGHLSVAWYQQTQGQELKFFIQHYDKMERDKGNLPSRFSVQQFDDYHSEMNMSALELEDSAVYFCASSLDQNTEVFFGKGTRLTVV.

With regard to this clone: Gene and germline names: mouse. With the read ending 1 residue before the CDR3 end, the germline J gene is used to fill in that end. The chain couples TRBV26 to TRBJ2-4; TRBD1 matches at 10 bases. Per the germline V gene, CDR1 is KGHPV and CDR2 is FQNQEV (reference sequence). CDR3 size: 16 residues. The V segment lost 4 bases and the J segment 3 bases; nucleotides outside the gene matches: 7. CDR3 loop: CASSQPGQGLQNTLYF. CDR3 DNA (partial): TGTGCCAGCAGTCAACCGGGACAGGGGCTCCAAAACACCTTGTAC.

On this clone itself: Here the gene names and germline are mouse. The read is 1 residue too short to cover the CDR3 end, so that end is filled in from the germline J gene. The chain employs TRBV4 and TRBJ2-2; 11 positions match TRBD2. CDR3 length: 14 residues. Germline CDR1 reads LGHDT; CDR2 reads YNNKQL (reference sequence). Trimming removed 5 bases from V and 8 bases from J; junction bases left unmatched: 4. CDR3: CASSRLGGKGQLYF. The sequenced CDR3 bases are TGTGCCAGCAGCCGACTGGGGGGGAAGGGGCAGCTCTAC. Filled out from reference TRBV4 and TRBJ2-2, the complete variable domain reads ETAVFQTPNYHVTQVGNEVSFNCKQTLGHDTMYWYKQDSKKLLKIMFSYNNKQLIVNETVPRRFSPQSSDKAHLNLRIKSVEPEDSAVYLCASSRLGGKGQLYFGEGSKLTVL.

By share, this clone counts as medium-sized. Gene names and germline match the mouse. CDR3 region: CASSSGQKNTLYF. The CDR3 DNA, read in part, is TGTGCTAGCAGTTCGGGACAGAAAAACACCTTGTAC. The gene calls are TRBV29 and TRBJ2-4; 7 bases are a match to TRBD1. The read terminates 1 residue ahead of where the CDR3 ends, so the germline J gene completes it. Germline-derived CDR1 and CDR2 are MSHET and SYDVDS. The length of the CDR3 is 13 residues. After removal of 4 bases from V and 4 bases from J, the junction contained 2 bases not matched to a gene.

As concerns this clone: Mouse gene names and germline throughout. Read sequence stops 1 residue before the CDR3 end, and the germline J gene provides the missing end. The chain uses TRBV13-2 and TRBJ2-5, with 9 bases aligning to TRBD1. The V gene's germline CDR1 is NNHNN and CDR2 SYGAGS (reference sequence). V gave up 3 bases and J gave up 6 bases; unmatched junction bases: 2. The CDR3 runs to 13 residues. CDR3 bases read: TGTGCCAGCGGTGCTGGGACAGGGGACACCCAGTAC. It is translated as CASGAGTGDTQY. The complete CDR3 reads CASGAGTGDTQYF.

Comment on this clone: Mouse germline and gene names are used. The read stops 1 residue short of the end of the CDR3; the missing end is completed from the germline J gene. The same CDR3 also results from other DNA sequences found in this sample. V gene TRBV16 combines with J gene TRBJ1-1, with D uncertain. The CDR3 extends over 13 amino acids. The V end was cut by 0 bases, the J end by 1 base, with 3 bases between. CDR1 is SGHSA, CDR2 FRNQAP, per germline. The CDR3 DNA, read in part, is TGTGCAAGCAGCTTAGAGGGAAACACAGAAGTCTTC. Amino acid sequence: CASSLEGNTEVF. Given in full, the CDR3 is CASSLEGNTEVFF.

This clone was counted a few times. Any gene name here is a mouse gene name. With the read ending 1 residue before the CDR3 end, the germline J gene is used to fill in that end. The V gene is TRBV13-2, the J gene TRBJ2-7; TRBD1 is a possible D gene (6 bases). Germline values: CDR1 NNHNN, CDR2 SYGAGS (reference sequence). There are 12 residues in the CDR3. Trimming took off 1 base at V and 6 bases at J, with 8 bases between the two ends. This CDR3 is CASGDQGIEQYF. Partial CDR3 DNA: TGTGCCAGCGGTGATCAGGGGATTGAACAGTAC.

Regarding this clone: Gene and germline names: mouse. Coverage ceases 1 residue before the CDR3 finishes, and the germline J gene fills in the end. This chain joins TRBV4 and TRBJ1-3; 9 bases match TRBD1. There are 15 residues in the CDR3. Germline CDR1 LGHDT, CDR2 YNNKQL (reference sequence). The ends lost 5 bases at V and 2 bases at J; junction bases unmatched: 4. The CDR3 protein is CASSNRDRAGNTLYF. The covered CDR3 bases are TGTGCCAGCAGCAACCGGGACAGGGCTGGAAATACGCTCTAT.

A remark on this clone: Gene and germline names: mouse. Coverage ceases 1 residue before the CDR3 finishes, and the germline J gene fills in the end. Other DNA sequences in the sample encode the same CDR3. The chain links TRBV1 to TRBJ1-5; TRBD1 might be the D (5 bases). V lost 3 bases and J lost 0, with 9 bases in between. CDR1 NSQYPW and CDR2 LRSPGD come from the germline V gene (reference sequence). The CDR3 is 15 amino acids. The CDR3 spells CTCSARQYNNQAPLF. CDR3 DNA (partial): TGCACCTGCAGTGCGCGACAGTATAACAACCAGGCTCCGCTT.

With respect to this clone: Gene names and germline refer to mouse. The CDR3 end lies 1 residue beyond the end of the read and is filled in from the germline J gene. The chain is built from TRBV2 and TRBJ2-4; 13 nucleotides line up with TRBD2. This CDR3 contains 16 residues. Germline lookup yields CDR1 LGHNA and CDR2 YSYQKL. V shed 3 bases, J shed 3 bases, and the junction held 3 bases outside the gene matches. The part of the CDR3 DNA that was read is TGTGCCAGCAGCCAGAGGACTGGGGGGGCCCAAAACACCTTGTAC. Protein: CASSQRTGGAQNTLY. The whole CDR3 protein is CASSQRTGGAQNTLYF.

Turning to this clone: Genes and germline come from the mouse. The read ends 1 residue shy of where the CDR3 ends; the end is completed using the germline J gene. The chain recombines TRBV31 with TRBJ2-4; D remains ambiguous. Between the trimmed V and J ends, which lost 0 bases and 7 bases, there was a span of 5 bases. Germline CDR1 reads GKSSPN; CDR2 reads SITVG. There are 11 residues in the CDR3. The sequenced CDR3 bases are TGTGCCTGGAGTCTCCTGGACACCTTGTAC. This sequence encodes CAWSLLDTLY. In full, the CDR3 is CAWSLLDTLYF. Full variable domain (missing parts from reference TRBV31 and TRBJ2-4): AQTIHQWPVAEIKAVGSPLSLGCTIKGKSSPNLYWYWQATGGTLQQLFYSITVGQVESVVQLNLSASRPKDDQFILSTEKLLLSHSGFYLCAWSLLDTLYFGAGTRLSVL.

Points on this clone: Gene names and germline match the mouse. The read falls 1 residue short of the CDR3 end, and the missing part is taken from the germline J gene. The chain uses TRBV1 and TRBJ2-5; perhaps D is TRBD1 or TRBD2 (5 bases each). Germline V gives CDR1 NSQYPW, CDR2 LRSPGD (reference sequence). Trimming shortened V by 3 bases and J by 1 base, and 5 bases separated the two germline ends. This CDR3 region has 13 residues. CDR3 region: CTCSAGHQDTQYF. CDR3 DNA, as far as it was read: TGCACCTGCAGTGCGGGACACCAAGACACCCAGTAC.

A remark on this clone: Gene names follow the mouse nomenclature. The read stops 1 residue short of the end of the CDR3; the missing end is completed from the germline J gene. The V call is TRBV26, the J call TRBJ2-1, with D hard to call. Germline CDR1 reads KGHPV; CDR2 reads FQNQEV (reference sequence). This CDR3 comprises 14 residues. Trimming cost V 0 bases and J 1 base, with 4 bases left between them. CDR3 in amino acids: CASSLSGNYAEQFF. The DNA read from the CDR3 is TGTGCCAGCAGTCTGTCAGGGAACTATGCTGAGCAGTTC.

Points on this clone: Gene names are the mouse ones. The sequence runs out 1 residue before the end of the CDR3; the remainder is reconstructed from the germline J gene. V and J are TRBV26 and TRBJ2-7; 7 bases fit TRBD1. V lost 4 bases, J lost 0 bases, and 3 bases stayed unmatched. The germline gives CDR1 KGHPV, CDR2 FQNQEV (reference sequence). The CDR3 consists of 14 residues. CDR3 amino acids: CASSHRGGSYEQYF. CDR3 DNA, as far as it was read: TGTGCCAGCAGTCACAGGGGAGGCTCCTATGAACAGTAC.

With regard to this clone: The gene names given are mouse names. From the germline J gene comes the end of the CDR3, since the read stops 1 residue before it. This chain uses TRBV3 with TRBJ1-2; TRBD1 is a possible D gene (6 bases). Deletions cut 0 bases from V and 1 base from J, with 9 bases between. The CDR3 loop spans 15 amino acids. Germline CDR1 and CDR2: SNHLY and FYNGKV (reference sequence). The DNA read from the CDR3 is TGTGCCAGCAGCTTAGCCGGGACAAAAAACTCCGACTACACC. Its translation is CASSLAGTKNSDYT. The whole CDR3 region reads CASSLAGTKNSDYTF.

Worth noting for this clone: Genes and germline are mouse. CDR3 DNA (partial): TGTGCCAGCAGTCTGGGGGGGCGCGTCCAAGACACCCAGTAC. This sequence encodes CASSLGGRVQDTQY. The whole CDR3 is CASSLGGRVQDTQYF. The chain couples TRBV15 to TRBJ2-5, with TRBD2 matching over 10 bases. Coverage ceases 1 residue before the CDR3 finishes, and the germline J gene fills in the end. Trimming took 5 bases from V and 2 from J; bases not matched to a gene: 4. The germline gives CDR1 SGHND, CDR2 FRSKSL. The CDR3 extends over 15 amino acids.

As to this clone: Gene labels here are mouse ones. Read coverage stops 1 residue before the CDR3 terminus; the germline J gene supplies the remainder. The chain employs TRBV26 and TRBJ1-1, with unresolved D. The V end was cut by 3 bases, the J end by 0 bases, with 5 bases between. Germline V gene sequence: CDR1 KGHPV, CDR2 FQNQEV (reference sequence). The length of the CDR3 is 13 residues. The DNA read from the CDR3 is TGTGCCAGCAGTCTTGGGACAAACACAGAAGTCTTC. Its protein product is CASSLGTNTEVF. The entire CDR3 is CASSLGTNTEVFF.

Notes on this clone: Gene names and germline refer to mouse. The read ends 1 residue shy of where the CDR3 ends; the end is completed using the germline J gene. The genes are TRBV26 and TRBJ1-2, with D maybe TRBD1 (5 bases). The germline V gene has CDR1 KGHPV and CDR2 FQNQEV (reference sequence). The CDR3 is 12 residues long. V lost 4 bases and J 2 bases, leaving 5 bases between the germline ends. The CDR3 reads CASSQGNSDYTF. The CDR3 bases that were read are TGTGCCAGCAGTCAGGGGAACTCCGACTACACC.